This TCR beta chain was sequenced in a study of blood T cell repertoires in COVID-19. Across the study: Sources were T cells, B-cell-depleted T cells, or PBMCs; the material itself was cDNA or gDNA.

Original handling: Nucleated cell counts were estimated from reference gene primer amplification. Data came from immunoSEQ multiplex PCR; TCRdb stores just in-frame clones and leaves some out. V, J and clone size were drawn from that table, and D and trimming were deduced from the DNA. The table lists about 68,000 clones, roughly 87% of them singletons. Germline loops: CDR1 GTSNPN, CDR2 SVGIG (reference sequence). The CDR3 consists of 15 residues. V dropped 7 bases and J dropped 8; count of bases not matched to a gene: 14. The chain carries TRBV30 and TRBJ1-6; 7 positions agree with TRBD1. This sequence was found in a man aged 45-65 years with active COVID-19. Sequencing used peripheral blood. The CDR3 reads CAYGGADRDDSPLHF. CDR3 nucleotide sequence: TGTGCCTACGGGGGGGCCGACAGGGATGATTCACCCCTCCACTTT. The variable domain in full, completed from reference TRBV30 and TRBJ1-6, reads SQTIHQWPATLVQPVGSPLSLECTVEGTSNPNLYWYRQAAGRGLQLLFYSVGIGQISSEVPQNLSASRPQDRQFILSSKKLLLSDSGFYLCAYGGADRDDSPLHFGNGTRLTVT.